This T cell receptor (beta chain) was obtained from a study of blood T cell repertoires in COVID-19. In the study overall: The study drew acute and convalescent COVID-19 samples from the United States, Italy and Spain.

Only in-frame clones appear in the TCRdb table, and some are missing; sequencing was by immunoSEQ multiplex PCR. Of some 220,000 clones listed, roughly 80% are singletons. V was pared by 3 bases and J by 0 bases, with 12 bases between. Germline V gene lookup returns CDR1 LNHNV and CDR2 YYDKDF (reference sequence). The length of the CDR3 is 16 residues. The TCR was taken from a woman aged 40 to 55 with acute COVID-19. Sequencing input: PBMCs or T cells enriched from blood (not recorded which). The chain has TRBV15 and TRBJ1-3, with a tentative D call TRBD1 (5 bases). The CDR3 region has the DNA TGTGCCACCAGCAGGGAGACAGAATCCTCTGGAAACACCATATATTTT. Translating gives CATSRETESSGNTIYF.